The source of this TCR beta chain is a study of T cell responses to AZD1222 COVID-19 vaccine. TCRdb's table, derived via immunoSEQ multiplex PCR, lists solely in-frame clones and lacks some. This sample yields 90,000 to 100,000 clones, of which more than 70% are seen a single time; about 16% belongs to the top ten. CDR1 is MDHEN, CDR2 SYDVKM, per germline. This CDR3 has 13 residues. V was trimmed by 5 bases and J by 2 bases, leaving 9 bases between them. The source was peripheral blood, collected 28 days after the second AZD1222 dose. The receptor's source is an adult who received the AZD1222 COVID-19 vaccine. This chain uses TRBV28 with TRBJ1-2, with TRBD1 as a possible D gene (6 bases). The CDR3 nucleotides are TGTGCCAGCAGTCCCGGACAGAACTATGGCTACACCTTC. Translating it yields CASSPGQNYGYTF.